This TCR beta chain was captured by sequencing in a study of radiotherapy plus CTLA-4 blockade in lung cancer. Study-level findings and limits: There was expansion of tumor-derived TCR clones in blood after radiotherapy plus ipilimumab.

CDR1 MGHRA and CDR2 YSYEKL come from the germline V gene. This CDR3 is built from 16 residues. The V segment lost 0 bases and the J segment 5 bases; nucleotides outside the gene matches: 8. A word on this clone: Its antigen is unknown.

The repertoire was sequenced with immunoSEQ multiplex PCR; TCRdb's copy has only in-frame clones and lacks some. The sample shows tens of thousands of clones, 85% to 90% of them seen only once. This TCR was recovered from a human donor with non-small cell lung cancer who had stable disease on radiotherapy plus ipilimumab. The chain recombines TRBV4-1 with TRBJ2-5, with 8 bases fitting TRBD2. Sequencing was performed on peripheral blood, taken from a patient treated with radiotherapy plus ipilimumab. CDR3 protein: CASSQDRAGVRETQYF. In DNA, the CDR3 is TGCGCCAGCAGCCAAGATCGAGCGGGAGTTAGGGAGACCCAGTACTTC.